The subject of this entry is one TCR beta chain. Its antigen is still unknown. This record comes from a study of T cells expressing NK-cell markers. UMIs were included in TCR beta cDNA generated by 5'RACE template switching. Following a re-call of the 5' RACE reads, TCRdb has one entry per CDR3 protein and lacks DNA. This sample's table reports roughly 380,000 distinct CDR3 sequences. The CDR3 loop spans 15 amino acids. Germline V gene lookup returns CDR1 SGHRS and CDR2 YFSETQ. The study, taken as a whole, reports: In four donors, dominant clonotypes made up about 28.3-65% of CD3+CD56-NKG2C+ cells.

The sample taken for sequencing was blood T cells: a sorted CD56 or NKG2C T cell subset, CD4+ or CD8+ T cells, or bulk PBMC T cells (not recorded which). The TCR sequence derives from a man between 18 and 69 years old in good health. This chain connects TRBV5-1 to TRBJ1-5. The CDR3 sequence is CASSYGTSLGQPQHF.